This is a list of T cell receptor beta chains from one sample in a study of T cell responses to AZD1222 COVID-19 vaccine. Sequencing was performed with immunoSEQ multiplex PCR; in TCRdb, only in-frame clones are kept and a portion is missing. The sample includes roughly 150,000 clones, 92% of them seen just once. The sample here was peripheral blood, taken on day 0 of AZD1222 vaccination. These receptors were taken from an adult in good health. CDR3s include the opening cysteine and the closing phenylalanine or tryptophan. The D gene is left open where the match is weak.

V gene	J gene	D gene	CDR3 length	CDR3 protein
TRBV11-2	TRBJ1-6	-	15	CASSHLRGRVTPLHF
TRBV18	TRBJ1-5	-	14	CASSPMDSNQPQHF
TRBV11-2	TRBJ2-3	TRBD1	15	CASSTRDRGGGTQYF
TRBV19	TRBJ2-1	-	16	CASSIGAASSYNEQFF
TRBV5-1	TRBJ1-2	-	13	CASSLEGRGFYTF
TRBV11-2	TRBJ1-1	-	16	CASSLRSTVFNTEAFF
TRBV11-1	TRBJ1-5	-	15	CASSKDPNGNQPQHF
TRBV19	TRBJ2-2	-	17	CASSYPPEGRLGGELFF
TRBV7-3	TRBJ2-1	-	12	CASSLWGNEQFF
TRBV27	TRBJ1-2	-	13	CASSLSGLGGYTF
TRBV18	TRBJ2-3	-	16	CASSTPGTPSPDTQYF
TRBV6-2/TRBV6-3	TRBJ2-2	TRBD1	16	CASSRDRAPNTGELFF
TRBV29-1	TRBJ2-7	-	15	CSVETEQFPSYEQYF
TRBV29-1	TRBJ2-3	TRBD2	19	CSVGGVAGRMTTTTDTQYF
TRBV7-2	TRBJ1-5	-	13	CAQDLEAWEPQHF
TRBV5-1	TRBJ1-1	TRBD1	15	CASSTGQGLNTEAFF
TRBV3-1/TRBV3-2	TRBJ1-4	-	14	CASSREGLGEKLFF
TRBV4-3	TRBJ1-1	-	16	CASSQDPGRITTEAFF
TRBV27	TRBJ1-4	-	16	CASSSLLGGPDEKLFF